This T cell receptor (beta chain) comes out of a study of blood T cell repertoires in COVID-19. Looking at the study overall: Samples taken during acute and convalescent COVID-19 were collected in the United States, Italy and Spain. T cells, B-cell-depleted T cells, or PBMCs provided the cDNA or gDNA that served as material.

Germline trimming cut 7 bases from V and 4 bases from J; bases unmatched to any gene: 15. The germline gives CDR1 SQVTM, CDR2 ANQGSEA. This CDR3 region has 17 residues. Per the study methods: Reference gene primer amplification gave nucleated cell count estimates. Assay used: immunoSEQ multiplex PCR; TCRdb lists only in-frame clones, some missing. The D gene and trimming were derived from the DNA, and the V and J assignments and clone size from that table. The sample includes about 14,000 clones, around 84% of them seen just once. The genes are TRBV29-1 and TRBJ2-5; TRBD2 agrees at 13 bases. Sequenced: peripheral blood. The source is a woman aged 45-65 years with active or convalescent COVID-19. The CDR3 loop is CSGRGLAGERWGETQYF. The CDR3 bases are TGCAGCGGCCGTGGACTAGCGGGAGAACGTTGGGGAGAGACCCAGTACTTC.